The 4 T cell receptor beta chains given below trace back to one sample, sequenced in a study of T cells in Graves' hyperthyroidism and ophthalmopathy. Template material for amplifying TCR beta CDR3 regions consisted of RNA transcripts. First-round RT-PCR targeting the TCR CDR3 was performed with the HTBI primer set. TCRdb itself ran the multiplex PCR reads through MiXCR, one entry per CDR3 protein. The data contain fewer than 850,000 distinct CDR3 sequences, roughly 17% of them singletons. Input material: blood. The receptors derive from a man aged 45 to 65 with Graves' hyperthyroidism.

The CDR3 sequence is CSASRDSSGELFF. CDR3 coding DNA: TGCAGTGCCAGTCGGGACAGTTCCGGGGAGCTGTTTTTT. The chain employs TRBV20-1 and TRBJ2-2, with TRBD1 matching over 7 bases. Germline CDR1 DFQATT, CDR2 SNEGSKA (reference sequence). The V gene end was trimmed by 6 bases and the J gene end by 6 bases; junction bases not matched to a gene: 7. This CDR3 comprises 13 residues.

This chain links TRBV2 with TRBJ2-1; no firm D call. CDR3 length: 13 amino acids. Trimming shortened V by 2 bases and J by 3 bases, and 5 bases separated the two germline ends. Germline CDR1 reads SNHLY; CDR2 reads FYNNEI. In DNA form, the CDR3 reads TGTGCCAGCAGTGAATCACGCTACAATGAGCAGTTCTTC. Protein: CASSESRYNEQFF.

The V gene is TRBV18, the J gene TRBJ1-4; D call uncertain. This CDR3 has 14 amino acids. V was clipped by 3 bases and J by 6 bases, with 11 bases between them. Germline loops: CDR1 KGHSH, CDR2 LQKENI. CDR3 sequence: CASSPGRSDEKLFF. The CDR3 nucleotides are TGTGCCAGCTCACCTGGACGGTCGGATGAAAAACTGTTTTTT.

This clonotype came up many times. J is TRBJ2-1 and V is TRBV28; 11 positions match TRBD2. The CDR3 contains 18 residues. The V gene's germline CDR1 is MDHEN and CDR2 SYDVKM. The trim removed 2 bases at V and 3 bases at J, leaving 9 bases unmatched. The CDR3 reads CASSLDPTSGRFYNEQFF. CDR3 nucleotide sequence: TGTGCCAGCAGTTTAGATCCCACTAGCGGGAGATTCTACAATGAGCAGTTCTTC.